What follows are 7 T cell receptor beta chains derived from one specimen sequenced in a study of CD8 T cells in Susac syndrome (dated by TCRdb to between 2018 and 2021). Library method: the immunoSEQ multiplex PCR assay. RNA was extracted with the RNeasy kit and roughly 0.45 to 1 ug was reverse transcribed using random hexamers. The public reads were reprocessed in TCRdb via fastp at Q25 and MiXCR, keeping in-frame beta chains. All rows with the same CDR3 protein become a single entry with the most common DNA and genes. The sample yields some 150,000 distinct CDR3 sequences; around 95% were counted once. The top ten clones comprise approximately 0.13% of the sample. The sequencing sample was made of CD4+ T cells from PBMCs. The source of these receptors is a human donor with Susac syndrome.

The rearrangement joins TRBV30 to TRBJ1-2; TRBD1 might be the D (5 bases). Germline CDR1 GTSNPN, CDR2 SVGIG (reference sequence). Trimming left V 2 bases short and J 4 bases short, with 8 bases between. The CDR3 contains 12 residues. CDR3 sequence reads: CAWSSGRYGYTF. DNA for the CDR3: TGTGCCTGGAGTTCAGGGCGCTATGGCTACACCTTC.

The chain has TRBV20-1 and TRBJ2-7, with D uncertain. CDR3 length: 10 residues. V gave up 3 bases and J gave up 7 bases, with 7 bases separating them. Germline lookup yields CDR1 DFQATT and CDR2 SNEGSKA (reference sequence). The CDR3 region is CSASVREQYF. Written as DNA, the CDR3 is TGCAGTGCTAGTGTCCGGGAGCAGTACTTC.

V usage is TRBV12-3 or TRBV12-4 and J usage is TRBJ2-3; 8 positions agree with TRBD2. The V and J ends lost 6 bases and 1 base, in that order; junction bases with no gene match: 9. The CDR3 length is 16 residues. DNA of the CDR3: TGTGCCAGCAGCCCGAACACTAGCGGCCGCACAGATACGCAGTATTTT. Its translation is CASSPNTSGRTDTQYF.

This chain uses TRBV27 with TRBJ2-7, with D unclear. The CDR3 contains 13 residues. V lost 6 bases, J lost 3 bases, and 12 bases lay in between. Germline loops: CDR1 MNHEY, CDR2 SMNVEV (reference sequence). CDR3 amino acids: CASSRKDGYEQYF. CDR3 DNA: TGTGCCAGCAGCCGAAAGGACGGCTACGAGCAGTACTTC.

This chain uses TRBV2 with TRBJ1-5; unclear D gene. In germline, CDR1 is SNHLY, CDR2 FYNNEI. The CDR3 has 13 amino acids. V lost 0 bases and J 7 bases, leaving 7 bases between the germline ends. The chain's CDR3 is CASSEAKLQPQHF. The CDR3 coding sequence is TGTGCCAGCAGTGAAGCCAAGCTCCAGCCCCAGCATTTT.

The sample holds one count of this clonotype. The chain uses TRBV9 and TRBJ2-1, with D perhaps TRBD1 or TRBD2 (6 bases each). The CDR3 runs 15 residues. V lost 4 bases and J lost 1, with 12 bases in between. CDR1 and CDR2 (germline): SGDLS, YYNGEE. CDR3: CASSLGGLSYNEQFF. In DNA form, the CDR3 reads TGTGCCAGCAGCTTAGGGGGACTGTCCTACAATGAGCAGTTCTTC.

The chain is built from TRBV18 and TRBJ1-1, with TRBD1 as a possible D gene (6 bases). The V and J ends lost 5 bases and 5 bases respectively, with 12 bases between them. Germline loops: CDR1 KGHSH, CDR2 LQKENI. The CDR3 extends over 13 amino acids. This CDR3 reads CASSAIGQTEAFF. The CDR3 DNA reads TGTGCCAGCTCAGCAATCGGACAGACTGAAGCTTTCTTT.